These T cell receptor beta chains were read from a single sample in a study of cytomegalovirus exposure and HLA in healthy donors. Repertoires were generated with immunoSEQ multiplex PCR, while TCRdb's copy carries only in-frame clones and drops some. In the table there are fewer than 200,000 clones, over 65% of which are singletons. What was sequenced was PBMCs. The receptors were gathered from a man aged 60-69 years in good health and CMV-seronegative. CDR3s include the opening cysteine and the closing phenylalanine or tryptophan. D genes are given only for firm matches. Where a row states a size, it is once, few, many or the class of an expanded clone; other rows omit it.

d_gene,v_gene,abundance,j_gene,CDR3aa,CDR3nt
TRBD2,TRBV7-7,once,TRBJ2-5,CASSPYRGGPQETQYF,TGTGCTAGCAGCCCATATCGCGGGGGGCCTCAAGAGACCCAGTACTTC
TRBD2,TRBV7-9,.,TRBJ2-1,CASSRISGSRYNEQFF,TGTGCCAGCAGCCGCATCAGCGGGAGTCGGTACAATGAGCAGTTCTTC
.,TRBV28,once,TRBJ1-4,CASSLVGDQEKLFF,TGTGCCAGCAGTTTAGTAGGGGATCAAGAAAAACTGTTTTTT
TRBD2,TRBV2,.,TRBJ2-5,CASTPGLAGRTQYF,TGTGCCAGCACCCCGGGACTAGCGGGGCGGACCCAGTACTTC
TRBD2,TRBV7-9,.,TRBJ2-5,CASSLLGGSQETQYF,TGTGCCAGCAGCTTATTGGGAGGGAGCCAAGAGACCCAGTACTTC
TRBD2,TRBV7-3,.,TRBJ2-7,CASSPMAGEGYEQYF,TGTGCCAGCAGCCCCATGGCGGGAGAAGGATACGAGCAGTACTTC
TRBD2,TRBV6-1,.,TRBJ2-3,CASGSSGGDTQYF,TGTGCCAGCGGATCTTCGGGGGGAGATACGCAGTATTTT
.,TRBV7-9,.,TRBJ2-2,CSSNRQAGELFF,TGTTCCAGCAACCGACAGGCCGGGGAGCTGTTTTTT
.,TRBV5-4,.,TRBJ2-5,CASSRAGARVGQETQYF,TGTGCCAGCAGTAGGGCGGGGGCGCGGGTGGGACAAGAGACCCAGTACTTC
.,TRBV6-5,.,TRBJ2-3,CASSYSRHSGTDTQYF,TGTGCCAGCAGTTACTCGAGGCACTCGGGCACAGATACGCAGTATTTT
.,TRBV6-5,many,TRBJ1-5,CATKEGGNQPQHF,TGTGCCACTAAAGAGGGGGGCAATCAGCCCCAGCATTTT
.,TRBV4-1,.,TRBJ1-6,CASSQSFSGSSYNSPLHF,TGCGCCAGCAGCCAAAGTTTTTCGGGGAGCTCCTATAATTCACCCCTCCACTTT
.,TRBV7-9,few,TRBJ2-3,CASSRARGSSQTTDTQYF,TGTGCCAGCAGCCGGGCCCGAGGGAGCTCACAAACCACAGATACGCAGTATTTT
TRBD1,TRBV7-6,.,TRBJ1-5,CASSHRDRSYSNQPQHF,TGTGCCAGCAGCCACCGGGACAGATCTTATAGCAATCAGCCCCAGCATTTT
TRBD1,TRBV19,few,TRBJ1-1,CASSPRTGMNTEAFF,TGTGCCAGTAGTCCGAGGACAGGGATGAACACTGAAGCTTTCTTT
.,TRBV7-2,.,TRBJ2-7,CASSSDWGSGEQYF,TGTGCCAGCAGCTCGGACTGGGGAAGTGGGGAGCAGTACTTC
TRBD1,TRBV28,.,TRBJ1-4,CASSDTTGGDEKLFF,TGTGCCAGCAGCGATACAACAGGGGGCGATGAAAAACTGTTTTTT
TRBD1,TRBV4-1,.,TRBJ2-7,CASSQGGTGSYEQYF,TGCGCCAGCAGCCAAGGGGGGACAGGGTCCTACGAGCAGTACTTC
.,TRBV7-6,.,TRBJ1-1,CASSQLPGATEAFF,TGTGCCAGCAGCCAGCTACCAGGGGCCACTGAAGCTTTCTTT
.,TRBV9,.,TRBJ1-5,CASSGGRGDQPQHF,TGTGCCAGCAGCGGGGGACGGGGGGATCAGCCCCAGCATTTT
.,TRBV6-5,few,TRBJ1-1,CASSYSIKGATEAFF,TGTGCCAGCAGTTACTCGATTAAAGGGGCGACTGAAGCTTTCTTT
.,TRBV11-2,.,TRBJ2-5,CASSPDNHQETQYF,TGTGCCAGCAGTCCCGACAATCACCAAGAGACCCAGTACTTC
.,TRBV19,.,TRBJ1-5,CASSISSLNQPQHF,TGTGCCAGTAGTATTTCAAGCCTCAATCAGCCCCAGCATTTT
.,TRBV19,once,TRBJ2-2,CASSILNTGELFF,TGTGCCAGTAGTATCCTGAACACCGGGGAGCTGTTTTTT
TRBD1,TRBV5-1,.,TRBJ2-1,CASSLVGTGVTEQFF,TGCGCCAGCAGCTTGGTAGGGACAGGGGTGACCGAGCAGTTCTTC
TRBD1,TRBV6-1,few,TRBJ1-1,CASGARGLNTEAFF,TGTGCCAGTGGGGCGAGGGGGCTGAACACTGAAGCTTTCTTT
.,TRBV19,.,TRBJ2-2,CASKVAASSTGELFF,TGTGCCAGTAAGGTCGCGGCCAGTTCAACCGGGGAGCTGTTTTTT
.,TRBV19,.,TRBJ1-5,CASTIGVHGNQPQHF,TGTGCCAGTACCATCGGGGTGCATGGCAATCAGCCCCAGCATTTT
TRBD1,TRBV6-5,.,TRBJ1-4,CASSSDRDATNEKLFF,TGTGCCAGCAGTTCGGACAGGGATGCAACTAATGAAAAACTGTTTTTT
.,TRBV28,once,TRBJ1-5,CASSLSAGVQPQHF,TGTGCCAGCAGTTTGTCCGCAGGGGTGCAGCCCCAGCATTTT
.,TRBV6-1,.,TRBJ2-5,CASSEPQKETQYF,TGTGCCAGCAGTGAACCACAGAAAGAGACCCAGTACTTC
.,TRBV5-4,.,TRBJ2-3,CATGRGADTQYF,TGTGCAACGGGCAGGGGGGCCGATACGCAGTATTTT
.,TRBV19,.,TRBJ2-3,CASSIGAGVGTDTQYF,TGTGCCAGTAGTATAGGTGCCGGGGTTGGGACAGATACGCAGTATTTT
.,TRBV7-8,.,TRBJ2-1,CASSPSGPRGPTDNEQFF,TGTGCCAGCAGCCCGTCGGGGCCGCGGGGACCTACCGACAATGAGCAGTTCTTC
TRBD2,TRBV28,.,TRBJ2-1,CASSSRTSGRFF,TGTGCCAGCAGTTCTCGGACTAGCGGGAGGTTCTTC
.,TRBV7-2,.,TRBJ1-1,CASSPQTREAFF,TGTGCCAGCAGCCCACAGACCAGAGAAGCTTTCTTT